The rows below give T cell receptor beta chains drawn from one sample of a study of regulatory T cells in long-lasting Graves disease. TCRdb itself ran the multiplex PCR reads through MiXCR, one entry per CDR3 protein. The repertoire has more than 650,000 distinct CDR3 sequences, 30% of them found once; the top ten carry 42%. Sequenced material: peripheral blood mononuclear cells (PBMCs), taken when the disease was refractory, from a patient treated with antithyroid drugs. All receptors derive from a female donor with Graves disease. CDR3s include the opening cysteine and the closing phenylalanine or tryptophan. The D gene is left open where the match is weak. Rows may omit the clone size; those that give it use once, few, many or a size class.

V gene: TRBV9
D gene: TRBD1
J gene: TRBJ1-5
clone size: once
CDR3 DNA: TGTGCCAGCAGCGACTACAGGGGGAGGCCCCAGCATTTT
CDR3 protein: CASSDYRGRPQHF

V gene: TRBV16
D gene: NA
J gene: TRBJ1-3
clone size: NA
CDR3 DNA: TGTGCCAGCAGCCAATGGGACTCTGGAAACACCATATATTTT
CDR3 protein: CASSQWDSGNTIYF

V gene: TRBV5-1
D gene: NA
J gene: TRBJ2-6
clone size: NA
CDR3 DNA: TGCGCCAGCAGCCTAACCTCAGGGACCTCTGGGGCCAACGTCCTGACTTTC
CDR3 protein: CASSLTSGTSGANVLTF

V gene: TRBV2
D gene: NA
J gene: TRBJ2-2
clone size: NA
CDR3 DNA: TGTGCCAGCAGTGGGTCGGGACTGAACACCGGGGAGCTGTTTTTT
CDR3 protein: CASSGSGLNTGELFF

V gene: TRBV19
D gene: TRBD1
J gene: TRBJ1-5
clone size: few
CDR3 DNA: TGTGCCAGTAGTATGGGACAGTATAGCAATCAGCCCCAGCATTTT
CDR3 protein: CASSMGQYSNQPQHF

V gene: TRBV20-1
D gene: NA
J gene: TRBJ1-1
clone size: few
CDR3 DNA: TGCAGTGCTCCCGAGGGGCCGGGAGCTTTCTTT
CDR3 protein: CSAPEGPGAFF

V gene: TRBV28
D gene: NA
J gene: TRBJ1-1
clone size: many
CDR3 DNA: TGTGCCAGCAGTCCCCCCGGGGGCCTGACTGAAGCTTTCTTT
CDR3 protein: CASSPPGGLTEAFF

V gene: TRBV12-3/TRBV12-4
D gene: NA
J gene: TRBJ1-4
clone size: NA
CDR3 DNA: TGTGCCAGCAAAGGTGCCTTAGGAGAAAAACTGTTTTTT
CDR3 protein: CASKGALGEKLFF

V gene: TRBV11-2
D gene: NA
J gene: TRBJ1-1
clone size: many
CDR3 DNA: TGTGCCAGCAGCTTTGAGGGCGGGAACACTGAAGCTTTCTTT
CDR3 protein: CASSFEGGNTEAFF

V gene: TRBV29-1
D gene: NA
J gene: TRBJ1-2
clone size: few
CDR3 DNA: TGCAGCGTTGAAGTTACGGATAGTGGCTACACCTTC
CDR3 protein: CSVEVTDSGYTF

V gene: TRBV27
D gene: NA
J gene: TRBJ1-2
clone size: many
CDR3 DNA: TGTGCCAGCAGTTTAACCTCGGGCGGCTATGGCTACACCTTC
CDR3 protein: CASSLTSGGYGYTF

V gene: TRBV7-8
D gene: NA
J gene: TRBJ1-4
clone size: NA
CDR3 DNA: TGTGCCAGCAGCCCCCGGCAGGAGTTAGGGGGTGAAAAACTGTTTTTT
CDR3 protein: CASSPRQELGGEKLFF

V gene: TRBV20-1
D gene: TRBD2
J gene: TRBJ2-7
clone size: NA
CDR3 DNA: TGCAGTGCTACCGGGACTAGCGGGAGGGGCTCCTACGAGCAGTACTTC
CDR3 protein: CSATGTSGRGSYEQYF

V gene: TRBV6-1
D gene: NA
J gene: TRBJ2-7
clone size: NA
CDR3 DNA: TGTGCCAGCAGTGAATCGGGCGCGGCAGCCTACGAGCAGTACTTC
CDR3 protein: CASSESGAAAYEQYF

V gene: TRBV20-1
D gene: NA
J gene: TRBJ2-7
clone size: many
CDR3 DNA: TGCAGTGCTCCCCCAGAGGGGCGGCTAGGCTACGAGCAGTACTTC
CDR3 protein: CSAPPEGRLGYEQYF

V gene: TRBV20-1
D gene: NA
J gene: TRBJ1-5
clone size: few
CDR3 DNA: TGCAGTGCTAGGCGGGGAAAAACTAGCAATCAGCCCCAGCATTTT
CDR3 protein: CSARRGKTSNQPQHF

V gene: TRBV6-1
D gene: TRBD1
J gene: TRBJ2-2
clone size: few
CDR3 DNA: TGTGCCAGCCACAGGGCAGGGGGCGTTGGGGAGCTGTTTTTT
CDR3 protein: CASHRAGGVGELFF

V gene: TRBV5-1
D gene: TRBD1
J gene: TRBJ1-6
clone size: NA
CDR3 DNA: TGCGCCAGCAGCCTGCGGGACAGCCTGAGATCACCCCTCCACTTT
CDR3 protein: CASSLRDSLRSPLHF

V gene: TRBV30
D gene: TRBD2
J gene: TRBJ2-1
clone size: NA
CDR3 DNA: TGTGCCTGGAGTCTAACTAGCGGCTTTGGGAATGAGCAGTTCTTC
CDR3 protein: CAWSLTSGFGNEQFF

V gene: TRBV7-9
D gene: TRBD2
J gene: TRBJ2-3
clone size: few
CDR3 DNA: TGTGCCAGCAGCTTCCCCTTGACTAGCGGGGGCACAGATACGCAGTATTTT
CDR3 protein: CASSFPLTSGGTDTQYF

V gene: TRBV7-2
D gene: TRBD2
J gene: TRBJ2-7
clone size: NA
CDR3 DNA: TGTGCCAGCAGCTTCGGACTAGCGGGAGCTCAAGTGCCTTACGAGCAGTACTTC
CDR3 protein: CASSFGLAGAQVPYEQYF

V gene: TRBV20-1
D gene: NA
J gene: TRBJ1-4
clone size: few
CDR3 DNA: TGCAGTGCGGGGCAGGGGAGGGAAAAACTGTTTTTT
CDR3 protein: CSAGQGREKLFF

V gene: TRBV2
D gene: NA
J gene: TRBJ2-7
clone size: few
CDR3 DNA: TGTGCCAGCGTGGACAGTCTAACCTACGAGCAGTACTTC
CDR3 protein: CASVDSLTYEQYF

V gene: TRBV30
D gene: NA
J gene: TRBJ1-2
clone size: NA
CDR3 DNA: TGTGCCTGGAGTGAGAACTATGGCTACACCTTC
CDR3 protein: CAWSENYGYTF

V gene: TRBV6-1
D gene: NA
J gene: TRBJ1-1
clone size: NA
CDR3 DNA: TGTACCAGCACCGAGGAGTGGGACACTGAAGCTTTCTTT
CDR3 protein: CTSTEEWDTEAFF

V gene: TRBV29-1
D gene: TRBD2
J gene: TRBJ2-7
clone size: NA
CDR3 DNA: TGCAGCGGGTTGACAGGACAGCGGGGGGAGCAGTACTTC
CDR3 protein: CSGLTGQRGEQYF

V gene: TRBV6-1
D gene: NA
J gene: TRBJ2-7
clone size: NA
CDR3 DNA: TGTGCCAGCACCCCGGGCAGCCACTACGAGCAGTACTTC
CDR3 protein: CASTPGSHYEQYF

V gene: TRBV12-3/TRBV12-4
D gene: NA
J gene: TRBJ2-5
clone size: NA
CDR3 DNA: TGTGCCAGCAGTTTTCGGGCCGACCAAGAGACCCAGTACTTC
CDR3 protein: CASSFRADQETQYF

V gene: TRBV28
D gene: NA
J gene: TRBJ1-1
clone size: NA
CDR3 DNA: TGTGCCAGCAGTTTATGGGGCCCCGGTGAAGCTTTCTTT
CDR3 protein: CASSLWGPGEAFF

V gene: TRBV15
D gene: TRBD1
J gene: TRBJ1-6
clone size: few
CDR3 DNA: TGTGCCACCAGCAGACACTCGACAGGGGGCAATTCACCCCTCCACTTT
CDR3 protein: CATSRHSTGGNSPLHF

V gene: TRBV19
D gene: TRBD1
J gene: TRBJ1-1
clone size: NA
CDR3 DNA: TGTGCCACCACCAGGGACAGGGCGAACACTGAAGCTTTCTTT
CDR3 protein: CATTRDRANTEAFF

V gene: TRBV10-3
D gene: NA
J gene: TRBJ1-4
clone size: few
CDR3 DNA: TGTGCCATGGGAGGCGGCCTGAGTGAAAAACTGTTTTTT
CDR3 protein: CAMGGGLSEKLFF

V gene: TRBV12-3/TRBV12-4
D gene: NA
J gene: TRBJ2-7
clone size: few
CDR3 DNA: TGTGCCAGCAGCCCCCGAGACAGAATCTACGAGCAGTACTTC
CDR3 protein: CASSPRDRIYEQYF

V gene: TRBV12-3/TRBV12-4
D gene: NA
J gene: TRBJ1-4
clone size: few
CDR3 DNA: TGTGCCAGCAGTCCCCGTGGCGCAACTAATGGTGAAAAACTGTTTTTT
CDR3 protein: CASSPRGATNGEKLFF

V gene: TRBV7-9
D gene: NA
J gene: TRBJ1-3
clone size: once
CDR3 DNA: TGTGCCAGCAGCTTGACATCCAGTCACTCTGGAAACACCATATATTTT
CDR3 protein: CASSLTSSHSGNTIYF

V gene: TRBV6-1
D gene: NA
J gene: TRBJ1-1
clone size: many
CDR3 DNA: TGTGCCAGCAGTGAAATACTGGACACTGAAGCTTTCTTT
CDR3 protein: CASSEILDTEAFF

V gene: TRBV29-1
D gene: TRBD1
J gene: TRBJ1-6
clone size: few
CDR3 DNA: TGCAGCGTGACCACAGGGGATGGCTATAATTCACCCCTCCACTTT
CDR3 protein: CSVTTGDGYNSPLHF

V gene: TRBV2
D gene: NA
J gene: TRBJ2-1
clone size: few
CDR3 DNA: TGTGCCAGCAGCTACTACGACAATGAGCAGTTCTTC
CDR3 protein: CASSYYDNEQFF

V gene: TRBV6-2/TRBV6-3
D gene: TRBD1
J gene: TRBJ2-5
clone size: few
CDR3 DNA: TGTGCCAGCAGTTATCGGCAGGGGGTGGAGACCCAGTACTTC
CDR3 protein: CASSYRQGVETQYF

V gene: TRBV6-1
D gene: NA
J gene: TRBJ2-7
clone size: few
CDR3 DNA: TGTGCCAGCAGTAGGAGGGGCCCCTCCTACGAGCAGTACTTC
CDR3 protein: CASSRRGPSYEQYF

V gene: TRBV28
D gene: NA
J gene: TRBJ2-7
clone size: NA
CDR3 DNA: TGTGCCAACAGAACGGGTGGCCTCGAGCAGTACTTC
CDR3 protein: CANRTGGLEQYF

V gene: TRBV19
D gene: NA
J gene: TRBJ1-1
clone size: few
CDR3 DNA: TGTGCCAGTAGTATAACAGCTCGCACTGAAGCTTTCTTT
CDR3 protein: CASSITARTEAFF

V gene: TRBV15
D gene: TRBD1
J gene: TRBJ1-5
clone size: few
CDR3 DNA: TGTGCCACCAGCCCGCGGACAGGGGGGGAGCCCCAGCATTTT
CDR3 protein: CATSPRTGGEPQHF

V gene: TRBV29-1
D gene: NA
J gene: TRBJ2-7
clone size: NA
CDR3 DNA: TGCAGCGTTGGCGGTACAAGATACGAGCAGTACTTC
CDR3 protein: CSVGGTRYEQYF

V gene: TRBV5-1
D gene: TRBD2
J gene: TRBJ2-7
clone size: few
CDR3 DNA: TGCGCCAGCAGCTTCAGCGGGGCCCCGAGCTCCTACGAGCAGTACTTC
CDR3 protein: CASSFSGAPSSYEQYF

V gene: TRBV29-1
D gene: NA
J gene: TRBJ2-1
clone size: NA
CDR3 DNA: TGCAGCGTTCCTACTCCGAGCTCCTACAATGAGCAGTTCTTC
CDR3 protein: CSVPTPSSYNEQFF

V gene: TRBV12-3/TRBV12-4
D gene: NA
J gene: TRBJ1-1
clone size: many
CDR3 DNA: TGTGCCAGCACCAGTATGGGAGGCGTACCAGCTTTCTTT
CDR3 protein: CASTSMGGVPAFF

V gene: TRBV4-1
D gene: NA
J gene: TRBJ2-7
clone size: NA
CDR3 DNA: TGCGCCAGCAGCCAGACCCGAGCCGGAGTTTACGAGCAGTACTTC
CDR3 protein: CASSQTRAGVYEQYF

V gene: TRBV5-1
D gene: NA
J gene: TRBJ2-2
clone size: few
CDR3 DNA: TGCGCCAGCAGCACCGTACTAGCGAACACCGGGGAGCTGTTTTTT
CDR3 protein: CASSTVLANTGELFF

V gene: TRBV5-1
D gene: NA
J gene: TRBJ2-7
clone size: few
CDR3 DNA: TGCGCCAGCAGGTGGATCGCCGGTGATACCTACGAGCAGTACTTC
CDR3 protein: CASRWIAGDTYEQYF

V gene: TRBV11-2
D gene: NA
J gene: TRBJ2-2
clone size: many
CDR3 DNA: TGTGCCAGCAGCCCCGGGACACGAAACACCGGGGAGCTGTTTTTT
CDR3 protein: CASSPGTRNTGELFF

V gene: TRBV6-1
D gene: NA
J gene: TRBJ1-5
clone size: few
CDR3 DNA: TGTGCCTCCAAGGTGCTTAGCAATCAGCCCCAGCATTTT
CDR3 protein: CASKVLSNQPQHF

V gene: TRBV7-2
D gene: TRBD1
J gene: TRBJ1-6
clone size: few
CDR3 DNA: TGTGCCTGCAGCTACGGGACAGGCTATAATTCACCCCTCCACTTT
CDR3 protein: CACSYGTGYNSPLHF

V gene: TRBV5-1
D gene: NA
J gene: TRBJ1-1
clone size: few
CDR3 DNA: TGCGCCAGCAGCTTGGACGGCAGTCGCACTGAAGCTTTCTTT
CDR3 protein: CASSLDGSRTEAFF

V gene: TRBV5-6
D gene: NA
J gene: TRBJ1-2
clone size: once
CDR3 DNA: TGTGCCAGCAGCTTCTCCACTCTGGGCTATGGCTACACCTTC
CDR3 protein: CASSFSTLGYGYTF

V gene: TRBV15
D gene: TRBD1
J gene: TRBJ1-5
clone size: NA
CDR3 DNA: TGTGCCACCAGCAGACGTACAGGGGGCGGGTTTCAGCCCCAGCATTTT
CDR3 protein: CATSRRTGGGFQPQHF

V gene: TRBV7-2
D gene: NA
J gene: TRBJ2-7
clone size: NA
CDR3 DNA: TGTGCCAGCAGCTTAGGAGGGGTAGTCGACGAGCAGTACTTC
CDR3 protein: CASSLGGVVDEQYF

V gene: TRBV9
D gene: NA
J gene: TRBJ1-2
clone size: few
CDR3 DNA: TGTGCCAGCAGCGTAGCGGACAGTCCCTATGGCTACACCTTC
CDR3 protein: CASSVADSPYGYTF

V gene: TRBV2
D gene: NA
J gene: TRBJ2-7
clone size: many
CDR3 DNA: TGTGCCAGCAGTGAATATCCAGAGGCATCTTACGAGCAGTACTTC
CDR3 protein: CASSEYPEASYEQYF